Sequencing of this TCR beta chain was carried out in a study of cytomegalovirus exposure and HLA in healthy donors. The sample holds a few counts of this clone. The antigen remains unidentified. Overall study findings and caveats: Clonal expansion was found to be greater in HLA-associated TCR beta chains than in equally common others in a later analysis. The listing of some 170 TCR beta chains classed them as cytomegalovirus-associated. It was reported that the classifier diagnosed cytomegalovirus status with high specificity and sensitivity in both the original and validation cohorts.

A multiplex PCR was run with 60 Vbeta primers and 13 Jbeta primers. Here immunoSEQ multiplex PCR was the method, and the copy in TCRdb shows in-frame clones only, minus some. Of about 140,000 clones detected, about 75% appear once; the ten largest clones hold 3.9%. The germline CDR1 and CDR2 sequences are MNHNS and SASEGT. The length of the CDR3 is 15 residues. V lost 2 bases, J lost 3 bases, and 0 bases stayed unmatched. In nominal health when sampled, donors likely had unrecorded immune exposures nonetheless. The receptor was derived from a man younger than 35 in good health and CMV-seronegative. The chain employs TRBV6-1 and TRBJ2-1; 11 nucleotides match TRBD2. The sequencing sample was made of PBMCs. As DNA, the CDR3 is TGTGCCAGCAGTGAAACTAGCGGGGGCTACAATGAGCAGTTCTTC. Protein: CASSETSGGYNEQFF.